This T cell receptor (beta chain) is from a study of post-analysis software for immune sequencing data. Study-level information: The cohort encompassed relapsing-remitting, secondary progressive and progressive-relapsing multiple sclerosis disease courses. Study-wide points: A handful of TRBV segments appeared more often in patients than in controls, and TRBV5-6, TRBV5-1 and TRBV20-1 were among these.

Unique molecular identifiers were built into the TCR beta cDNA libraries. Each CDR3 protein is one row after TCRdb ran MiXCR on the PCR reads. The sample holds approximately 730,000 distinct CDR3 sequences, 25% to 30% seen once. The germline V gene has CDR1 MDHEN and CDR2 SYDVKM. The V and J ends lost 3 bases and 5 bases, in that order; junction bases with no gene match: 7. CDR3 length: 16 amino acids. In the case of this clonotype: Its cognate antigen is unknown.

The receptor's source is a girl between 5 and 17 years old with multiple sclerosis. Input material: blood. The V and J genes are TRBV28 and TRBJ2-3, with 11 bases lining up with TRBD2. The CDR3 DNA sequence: TGTGCCAGCAGTTTGGATCTAGCGGGGGGTTTAGATACGCAGTATTTT. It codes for CASSLDLAGGLDTQYF.